These T cell receptor beta chains were read from a single sample in a study of cytomegalovirus exposure and HLA in healthy donors. The table came from immunoSEQ multiplex PCR; TCRdb's copy has only in-frame clones and leaves some out. The data show over 30,000 clones, 75% to 90% seen once. The sample comprised PBMCs. The receptors derive from a male donor in good health and CMV-seronegative. CDR3s include the opening cysteine and the closing phenylalanine or tryptophan. Each record gives: D gene, V gene, clone size, J gene, CDR3 protein, CDR3 DNA. The D gene is left open where the match is weak. Part of the rows lack a size; the others show once, few, many or a class for expanded clones.

>.|TRBV29-1|.|TRBJ2-3
CSVDIESTDTQYF
TGCAGCGTGGACATTGAAAGCACAGATACGCAGTATTTT
>.|TRBV25-1|.|TRBJ2-5
CASSPTQRGETQYF
TGTGCCAGCAGTCCGACTCAACGGGGGGAGACCCAGTACTTC
>TRBD1|TRBV5-1|.|TRBJ1-1
CASSATGRSEAFF
TGCGCCAGCAGCGCGACAGGGCGGTCTGAAGCTTTCTTT
>.|TRBV30|.|TRBJ1-3
CAWSGPGQHSGNTIYF
TGTGCCTGGAGCGGACCCGGACAGCACTCTGGAAACACCATATATTTT
>TRBD1|TRBV30|.|TRBJ1-1
CAWSPTGGTEAFF
TGTGCCTGGAGTCCGACAGGGGGCACTGAAGCTTTCTTT
>.|TRBV6-6|.|TRBJ1-2
CASTLRGPYGYTF
TGTGCCAGCACCCTGCGAGGGCCGTATGGCTACACCTTC
>TRBD1|TRBV2|few|TRBJ1-1
CASSGQGNTEAFF
TGTGCCAGCAGCGGACAGGGCAACACTGAAGCTTTCTTT
>TRBD2|TRBV28|once|TRBJ2-1
CASSLAGRGYNEQFF
TGTGCCAGCAGTTTAGCAGGGAGGGGATACAATGAGCAGTTCTTC
>.|TRBV7-9|.|TRBJ1-4
CASSSGVGNEKLFF
TGTGCCAGCAGCTCGGGGGTAGGAAATGAAAAACTGTTTTTT
>.|TRBV4-1|.|TRBJ1-3
CASSQGPSTAGNTIYF
TGCGCCAGCAGCCAAGGCCCTTCGACAGCAGGGAACACCATATATTTT
>TRBD1|TRBV6-1|few|TRBJ1-1
CASSELTGALREAFF
TGTGCCAGCAGTGAGCTCACAGGGGCCCTAAGAGAAGCTTTCTTT
>.|TRBV7-9|.|TRBJ1-1
CASSQRTETEAFF
TGTGCCAGCAGCCAGAGGACAGAAACTGAAGCTTTCTTT
>TRBD1|TRBV7-9|.|TRBJ1-1
CASSLTPGTGITEAFF
TGTGCCAGCAGCTTAACACCCGGGACAGGGATCACTGAAGCTTTCTTT
>.|TRBV25-1|.|TRBJ2-7
CASSAPTEYEQYF
TGTGCCAGCAGTGCACCGACAGAATACGAGCAGTACTTC
>.|TRBV2|.|TRBJ1-6
CASSDSSYNSPLHF
TGTGCCAGCAGTGACAGCTCCTATAATTCACCCCTCCACTTT
>.|TRBV27|once|TRBJ2-2
CASSLRTGELFF
TGTGCCAGCAGTTTGAGGACCGGGGAGCTGTTTTTT
>TRBD1|TRBV25-1|.|TRBJ2-7
CASRAGTGLREQYF
TGTGCCAGCAGGGCCGGGACAGGGCTAAGGGAGCAGTACTTC
>TRBD1|TRBV18|.|TRBJ2-7
CASSLGQGAGSYEQYF
TGTGCCAGCTCCCTCGGACAGGGGGCCGGATCCTACGAGCAGTACTTC
>.|TRBV30|.|TRBJ1-3
CAWSPGGGSGNTIYF
TGTGCCTGGAGCCCGGGAGGGGGCTCTGGAAACACCATATATTTT
>TRBD2|TRBV9|.|TRBJ2-1
CASSLAGSYNEQFF
TGTGCCAGCAGCTTAGCGGGCTCCTACAATGAGCAGTTCTTC
>TRBD1|TRBV5-1|.|TRBJ2-2
CASSFGDSHTGELFF
TGCGCCAGCAGCTTTGGGGACAGCCACACCGGGGAGCTGTTTTTT
>.|TRBV5-4|.|TRBJ1-6
CASSSPDGLDFSSPLHF
TGTGCCAGCAGCTCCCCCGATGGGCTGGATTTTAGTTCACCCCTCCACTTT
>.|TRBV6-6|once|TRBJ1-2
CASSTDGNGYTF
TGTGCCAGCAGCACAGACGGGAATGGCTACACCTTC
>TRBD1|TRBV29-1|few|TRBJ2-5
CSVSGQGQETQYF
TGCAGCGTTTCGGGACAGGGGCAAGAGACCCAGTACTTC
>TRBD1|TRBV5-4|.|TRBJ2-5
CASSPVTGVETQYF
TGTGCCAGCAGCCCCGTGACAGGGGTTGAGACCCAGTACTTC
>.|TRBV7-3|.|TRBJ2-2
CASSHAQGPDTGELFF
TGTGCCAGCAGCCATGCACAGGGTCCAGACACCGGGGAGCTGTTTTTT
>TRBD1|TRBV6-5|.|TRBJ1-6
CASSYTDRVRSPLHF
TGTGCCAGCAGTTACACGGACAGGGTTCGATCACCCCTCCACTTT
>.|TRBV30|.|TRBJ2-1
CALGRDYNRNEQFF
TGTGCCTTGGGGAGAGACTATAATCGTAATGAGCAGTTCTTC
>.|TRBV2|.|TRBJ1-2
CASRREDYGYTF
TGTGCCAGCAGGAGGGAAGACTATGGCTACACCTTC
>.|TRBV29-1|few|TRBJ2-5
CSALRGSETQYF
TGCAGCGCCCTCCGAGGCTCGGAGACCCAGTACTTC
>.|TRBV28|.|TRBJ1-1
CASGHRPEAFF
TGTGCCAGCGGGCACAGACCAGAAGCTTTCTTT
>.|TRBV4-3|.|TRBJ2-7
CASSQASGGGYEQYF
TGCGCCAGCAGCCAAGCGTCTGGGGGCGGGTACGAGCAGTACTTC
>.|TRBV30|few|TRBJ2-7
CAWNGGALGAYEQYF
TGTGCCTGGAACGGAGGCGCCCTGGGTGCCTACGAGCAGTACTTC
>.|TRBV5-6|.|TRBJ1-2
CASSRGVGYTF
TGTGCCAGCAGCCGCGGAGTTGGCTACACCTTC
>TRBD1|TRBV27|.|TRBJ1-3
CASSLRDREPGNTIYF
TGTGCCAGCAGTTTAAGGGACAGGGAACCTGGAAACACCATATATTTT
>.|TRBV7-2|.|TRBJ1-6
CASSLVRSMNSPLHF
TGTGCCAGCAGCTTAGTTCGGTCGATGAATTCACCCCTCCACTTT
>TRBD2|TRBV29-1|once|TRBJ2-7
CSVEGGGYEQYF
TGCAGCGTTGAAGGGGGGGGCTACGAGCAGTACTTC
>TRBD1|TRBV7-2|.|TRBJ1-2
CASSFQDRGGYGYTF
TGTGCCAGCAGCTTCCAGGACAGGGGCGGCTATGGCTACACCTTC
>.|TRBV6-5|.|TRBJ2-3
CASSYEPSLTDTQYF
TGTGCCAGCAGTTACGAGCCAAGCCTAACAGATACGCAGTATTTT
>TRBD1|TRBV4-2|.|TRBJ2-7
CASSQDGQGRNEQYF
TGTGCCAGCAGCCAAGATGGACAGGGGAGGAACGAGCAGTACTTC
>.|TRBV6-6|.|TRBJ1-5
CASSYSTGWSNQPQHF
TGTGCCAGCAGTTACTCGACGGGATGGAGCAATCAGCCCCAGCATTTT
>TRBD2|TRBV28|.|TRBJ2-3
CASSLYSGGVETDTQYF
TGTGCCAGCAGTTTATATTCGGGAGGTGTAGAGACAGATACGCAGTATTTT
>.|TRBV29-1|.|TRBJ1-1
CSVEAGVNTEAFF
TGCAGCGTTGAAGCAGGGGTGAACACTGAAGCTTTCTTT
>TRBD2|TRBV14|once|TRBJ2-1
CASSQDRLAGWLSYEQFF
TGTGCCAGCAGCCAAGATAGACTAGCGGGCTGGTTAAGCTACGAGCAGTTCTTC
>TRBD1|TRBV5-4|.|TRBJ2-3
CASSLWGTGSTDTQYF
TGTGCCAGCAGCTTGTGGGGGACAGGAAGCACAGATACGCAGTATTTT
>TRBD2|TRBV6-1|.|TRBJ2-5
CASSEQAGGQETQYF
TGTGCCAGCAGTGAACAAGCGGGGGGGCAAGAGACCCAGTACTTC
>.|TRBV5-4|.|TRBJ1-2
CASKTGGGYGYTF
TGTGCCAGCAAGACGGGTGGAGGGTATGGCTACACCTTC
>.|TRBV2|.|TRBJ2-3
CASTESTDTQYF
TGTGCCAGCACCGAGTCCACAGATACGCAGTATTTT
>TRBD2|TRBV6-6|.|TRBJ2-1
CASSYPAGGYNEQFF
TGTGCCAGCAGTTACCCAGCGGGAGGCTACAATGAGCAGTTCTTC
>.|TRBV30|.|TRBJ1-6
CAWNIYNSPLHF
TGTGCCTGGAACATTTATAATTCCCCCCTCCACTTT
>TRBD1|TRBV5-1|.|TRBJ2-3
CASSWQGAGTDTQYF
TGCGCCAGCAGCTGGCAGGGGGCCGGCACAGATACGCAGTATTTT
>.|TRBV28|few|TRBJ1-4
CASSLAVAGRNEKLFF
TGTGCCAGCAGTTTAGCGGTTGCAGGGCGAAATGAAAAACTGTTTTTT
>TRBD1|TRBV6-5|.|TRBJ1-6
CASSHPGTDNSPLHF
TGTGCCAGCAGTCACCCCGGGACAGATAATTCACCCCTCCACTTT
>TRBD1|TRBV5-6|.|TRBJ1-3
CASSRQGSSGNTIYF
TGTGCCAGCAGCAGACAGGGATCTTCTGGAAACACCATATATTTT
>TRBD1|TRBV5-6|once|TRBJ1-3
CASSLQGAGNTIYF
TGTGCCAGCAGCTTACAGGGGGCTGGAAACACCATATATTTT